This T cell receptor beta chain is drawn from a study of regulatory dendritic cells for organ transplantation. Study-wide points: Memory CD8+ T cells were the most oligoclonal; naive cells were highly diverse. Memory CD8+ clonal expansion seemed more limited with regulatory than mature dendritic cells. Among resting subsets, memory CD8+ cells contained the most alloreactive clonotypes.

The germline gives CDR1 LNHDA, CDR2 SQIVND (reference sequence). V dropped 5 bases and J dropped 2 bases, with 9 bases sitting between them. The CDR3 sequence is 14 residues long. CD4+ or CD8+ T cells were sorted as naive CD45RA+ or memory CD45RO+. Sequencing was performed with immunoSEQ multiplex PCR; in TCRdb, only in-frame clones are kept and a portion is missing. Among over 8,500 clones listed, 65% to 85% were seen once. As regards this clone: The target antigen is unknown.

The chain uses TRBV19 and TRBJ2-2; D assignment may be TRBD1 or TRBD2 (5 bases each). Sequencing was done on a sample of memory CD8+ T cells from blood. Indicated subset: CD45RO+ memory T cells. This clonotype was obtained from a human donor in good health. CDR3 nucleotide sequence: TGTGCCAGTAGTGTCCGGGACAACACCGGGGAGCTGTTTTTT. This encodes CASSVRDNTGELFF.